A single sample gave rise to the 18 T cell receptor beta chains below, sequenced in a study of CD8+ T cells in alopecia areata (dated by TCRdb to the late 2010s). Libraries were built with the immunoSEQ multiplex PCR assay. To provide template for TCR sequencing, every sample had RNA extracted and reverse transcribed into cDNA. In TCRdb, the immuneACCESS table is reduced to in-frame sequences with V and J assigned. These tables do not hold every clone; where another copy was compared, an unresolved V gene accounts for under half, and the others remain unexplained. The sample table holds some 190,000 clones, of which around three fifths were seen once. Clones ranked in the top ten supply about 1.3% of the sample. The treatment or condition label, read with the paper, signifies: oral pan-JAK inhibitor, 5-10 mg twice daily. The source material was CD4+ T cells sorted from blood, sampled at approximately week 50, from a patient treated with tofacitinib. These receptors were collected from a human donor with alopecia areata.

This clone was detected only once. The chain carries TRBV15 and TRBJ1-5; a possible D gene is TRBD1 (6 bases). Per germline, CDR1 LNHNV and CDR2 YYDKDF (reference sequence). The CDR3 loop spans 13 amino acids. V gave up 5 bases and J gave up 3 bases, with 8 bases separating them. CDR3 sequence: CATSRDTNQPQHF. CDR3 DNA: TGTGCCACCAGCCGGGACACCAATCAGCCCCAGCATTTT.

The chain recombines TRBV5-1 with TRBJ2-1; 13 bases match TRBD2. V shed 4 bases and J 8 bases; nucleotides not matched to a gene: 6. There are 15 residues in the CDR3. Per germline, CDR1 SGHRS and CDR2 YFSETQ. The CDR3 is CASSVGTSGVDEQFF. The CDR3 nucleotides are TGCGCCAGCAGCGTAGGGACTAGCGGGGTCGATGAGCAGTTCTTC.

This chain joins TRBV28 and TRBJ2-5; unclear D gene. This CDR3 is built from 11 residues. Deletions cut 6 bases from V and 5 bases from J, with 7 bases between. The V gene's germline CDR1 is MDHEN and CDR2 SYDVKM. The CDR3 bases are TGTGCCAGCAGATCAATGGAGACCCAGTACTTC. Translating gives CASRSMETQYF.

DNA of the CDR3: TGCAGCGTCGCCGGTACTGAGCAGTTCTTC. Protein: CSVAGTEQFF. The chain uses TRBV29-1 and TRBJ2-1; D gene unclear. CDR3 length: 10 residues. CDR1 and CDR2 (germline): SQVTM, ANQGSEA. The V end was cut by 6 bases, the J end by 9 bases, with 9 bases between.

This clone was counted only a few times. V usage is TRBV20-1 and J usage is TRBJ2-7, with D hard to call. The ends were cut back, 1 base at V and 9 bases at J, with 4 bases in the middle. In germline, CDR1 is DFQATT, CDR2 SNEGSKA (reference sequence). The CDR3 spans 9 residues. The CDR3 DNA reads as TGCAGTGCTAGAGGGGGGCAGTACTTC. It yields the protein CSARGGQYF.

This clone has a handful of counts. V usage is TRBV6-6 and J usage is TRBJ2-6; D not resolved. Looked up from germline, CDR1 is MNHNY and CDR2 is SVGAGI (reference sequence). This CDR3 region has 14 residues. V was clipped by 7 bases and J by 3 bases, with 10 bases between them. CDR3 region: CASTPPGGANVLTF. Written as DNA, the CDR3 is TGTGCCAGCACCCCCCCTGGTGGGGCCAACGTCCTGACTTTC.

The chain links TRBV2 to TRBJ2-1; D may correspond to TRBD1 or TRBD2 (5 bases each). V shed 1 base and J shed 13 bases, with 11 bases lying between them. From germline, CDR1 is SNHLY and CDR2 FYNNEI. The CDR3 runs 12 residues. This chain's CDR3 is CASSEGGRIQFF. The CDR3, as DNA: TGTGCCAGCAGTGAAGGGGGACGTATACAGTTCTTC.

The gene calls are TRBV6-5 and TRBJ1-1; 10 bases are a match to TRBD1. V lost 5 bases, J lost 7 bases, and 4 bases stayed unmatched. The germline V gene encodes CDR1 MNHEY and CDR2 SVGAGI. This CDR3 has 13 residues. The CDR3 region is CASSQTGGGEAFF. CDR3 coding DNA: TGTGCCAGCAGTCAGACAGGGGGCGGTGAAGCTTTCTTT.

The genes are TRBV7-2 and TRBJ1-2, with no clear D. The CDR3 is made up of 14 amino acids. Germline-derived CDR1 and CDR2 are SGHTA and FQGNSA. V was pared by 2 bases and J by 7 bases, with 14 bases between. The CDR3 nucleotides read TGTGCCAGCAGCTTAAGGGCGGGGAGTTCTGGCTACACCTTC. Its protein is CASSLRAGSSGYTF.

V usage is TRBV20-1 and J usage is TRBJ2-3; no clear D. CDR3 length: 11 residues. Germline V gene sequence: CDR1 DFQATT, CDR2 SNEGSKA (reference sequence). The germline V and J ends were trimmed by 0 bases and 7 bases, with 5 bases remaining between them. In DNA form, the CDR3 reads TGCAGTGCTAGAGATCGTTATACGCAGTATTTT. Its protein is CSARDRYTQYF.

The chain has TRBV29-1 and TRBJ2-7; D gene uncertain. The germline V and J ends were trimmed by 2 bases and 4 bases, with 15 bases remaining between them. This CDR3 is 14 amino acids long. Germline loops: CDR1 SQVTM, CDR2 ANQGSEA. CDR3 DNA: TGCAGCGTTGAATATGGCGGACCTCCTTACGAGCAGTACTTC. Translated: CSVEYGGPPYEQYF.

The genes are TRBV4-3 and TRBJ1-1; D unclear. CDR1 LGHNA and CDR2 YSLEER come from the germline V gene. Trimming removed 0 bases at V and 6 bases at J, with 11 bases between. The CDR3 runs 14 residues. In nucleotides, the CDR3 is TGCGCCAGCAGCCAAGACTCGGCAACTTCTGAAGCTTTCTTT. Translating gives CASSQDSATSEAFF.

The gene calls are TRBV30 and TRBJ1-5; the D gene is possibly TRBD1 (5 bases). The V end was cut by 0 bases, the J end by 7 bases, with 7 bases between. Germline V CDR1 and CDR2: GTSNPN, SVGIG (reference sequence). This CDR3 comprises 12 residues. CDR3: CAWSVRGQPQHF. The CDR3, as DNA: TGTGCCTGGAGTGTAAGGGGACAGCCCCAGCATTTT.

This clone was observed a handful of times. This sequence joins TRBV4-3 and TRBJ2-7; D uncertain. The V end lost 0 bases, the J end lost 3 bases, and 6 bases lay between the germline ends. The CDR3 runs 13 residues. CDR1 and CDR2 (germline): LGHNA, YSLEER. The CDR3 nucleotides read TGCGCCAGCAGCCAAGAGCAAAACTACGAGCAGTACTTC. Protein product: CASSQEQNYEQYF.

Only a few counts were recorded for this clone. The chain couples TRBV10-3 to TRBJ2-1; 11 bases align to TRBD2. The CDR3 has 14 residues. CDR1 ENHRY and CDR2 SYGVKD come from the germline V gene. Losses at the gene ends were 4 bases for V and 7 bases for J; bases not matched to a gene: 3. The CDR3 region is CAISGLAGSNEQFF. The CDR3 nucleotides are TGTGCCATCAGTGGACTAGCGGGGTCGAATGAGCAGTTCTTC.

The V call is TRBV29-1, the J call TRBJ2-3; TRBD1 aligns across 9 bases. The CDR3 length is 15 residues. Germline lookup yields CDR1 SQVTM and CDR2 ANQGSEA. V dropped 2 bases and J dropped 3; count of bases not matched to a gene: 6. The CDR3 nucleotides read TGCAGCGTTGAATCCTGGACAGGGGCGACAGATACGCAGTATTTT. It specifies CSVESWTGATDTQYF.

The chain couples TRBV2 to TRBJ2-5; TRBD2 matches 9 bases. The junction had 1 base not matched to a gene; V was cut back by 6 bases and J by 2 bases. Germline V CDR1 and CDR2: SNHLY, FYNNEI. The CDR3 contains 13 residues. CDR3 in DNA: TGTGCCAGCAGGGGACTAGCTCAAGAGACCCAGTACTTC. This translates into CASRGLAQETQYF. The whole variable domain, filled in from reference TRBV2 and TRBJ2-5, reads EPEVTQTPSHQVTQMGQEVILRCVPISNHLYFYWYRQILGQKVEFLVSFYNNEISEKSEIFDDQFSVERPDGSNFTLKIRSTKLEDSAMYFCASRGLAQETQYFGPGTRLLVL.

This rearrangement joins TRBV27 to TRBJ1-1, with D maybe TRBD1 (5 bases). The length of the CDR3 is 15 residues. The V gene's germline CDR1 is MNHEY and CDR2 SMNVEV (reference sequence). Trimming took off 5 bases at V and 4 bases at J, with 17 bases between the two ends. DNA of the CDR3: TGTGCCAGCAGTCCCCCGGGCAGGGTGGGCACTGAAGCTTTCTTT. As protein: CASSPPGRVGTEAFF.